This T cell receptor (beta chain) was obtained from a study of blood T cell repertoires in COVID-19 (dated by TCRdb to the early 2020s). Study-wide context: Samples covering the acute and convalescent phases of COVID-19 were provided by collaborators in the United States, Italy and Spain. Nearly every sample came with metadata listing a de-identified subject ID, COVID-19 status, age in years and sex. HLA class I and class II types, where available, came from metadata supplied by the sample provider rather than from assay-based typing. The material from the prospective study consisted of cDNA or gDNA derived from T cells, B-cell-depleted T cells, or PBMCs. A freely available public database, intended as a resource for researchers studying the immune response to SARS-CoV-2, is where the repertoires were released. The dataset comprised deeply sampled blood TCRbeta repertoires from subjects exposed to, actively infected with, or recovered from COVID-19. Samples came from the ongoing ImmuneRACE study (first 160 participants) plus 1,254 subjects from 6 global collaborators.

Inclusive of the bounding cysteine and phenylalanine, the CDR3 is 18 residues long. The DNA shown is the 54-base CDR3, in frame from base 1. CDR1 is given as KGHSH and CDR2 as LQKENI, both from the germline V gene. V sheds 3 bases and J sheds 8 bases, leaving 26 bases between their ends. The immunoSEQ Assay, a bias-controlled multiplex PCR, was used to amplify TCRbeta CDR3 regions from genomic DNA. The paper's data handling went like this. Nucleated cell counts per sample were estimated from amplification of reference gene primers within the assay. Sequence reads were collapsed and filtered to measure the absolute abundance of every unique TCRbeta CDR3 rearrangement. For each sample, productive Simpson clonality was calculated as the square root of Simpson's diversity index across productive rearrangements. In TCRdb, the immuneACCESS table is reduced to in-frame sequences with V and J assigned. These tables do not hold every clone; where another copy was compared, an unresolved V gene accounts for under half, and the others remain unexplained. D and trimming were read from the DNA, whereas the V and J calls and clone size are those reported in that table. This sample has 300,000 to 350,000 clones in its table, and 85% to 90% of those were observed once. The ten largest clones take up about 8.4% of the sample.

Study-level results and caveats: How much clinical and demographic metadata was included differed by source and by participant, and the metadata was provided uncurated.

A note on this clone: The target of this receptor is not known. Base qualities are not provided; no much larger clone lies one nucleotide away.

Enrolling through a virtual design, the prospective study's participants ranged in age from roughly 18 to 95 years and lived across about two dozen United States geographic areas. To assign participants to cohorts, the prospective study relied on clinical history that participants themselves reported in a screening survey and a study questionnaire. Recovered participants in ImmuneRACE Cohort 3 were defined by two consecutive negative NP/OP PCR tests, clearance by a healthcare professional, or resolution of symptoms. In the prospective study, mobile phlebotomists collected whole blood, serum and a nasopharyngeal or oropharyngeal swab from each participant. Prospective study participants could optionally give additional blood draws and questionnaires over an approximately 2-month period. Before DNA extraction, prospective study blood samples were shipped either frozen or at room temperature.

The sequenced sample consisted of PBMCs or T cells enriched from blood (not recorded which). The sequence links TRBV18 to TRBJ1-5, with a tentative D gene TRBD1 over 6 matching bases. The receptor was derived from a woman under 40 who had recovered from COVID-19. The bases are TGTGCCAGCTCACCTAATATAGCCGGTACAGGGTCCGAGGAGCCCCAGCATTTT. The encoded protein is CASSPNIAGTGSEEPQHF.